The present T cell receptor beta chain was sequenced within a study of blood T cells in healthy people across ages. Of note for this clonotype: Antigen: not known.

Next came a second PCR, run for about 6 to 12 cycles, which used a sample-barcoded 5' primer along with a J-beta primer mix. TCRdb passed the 5' RACE reads through MiXCR, listing each CDR3 protein once. Altogether fewer than 900,000 distinct CDR3 sequences are present, 43% being singletons, with the ten largest covering more than 20%. Trimming pared 6 bases from V and 4 bases from J, leaving 10 bases between. CDR3 length: 14 amino acids. Study results and limitations: There was no known CMV status for donors, so expanded clonotype changes were possibly confounded. Diversity was estimated from one million T cells, and these estimates were considered underestimates. Measured against age, TCR beta diversity per million T cells decreased in a roughly linear manner.

Sequencing input: blood. The TCR sequence derives from a woman aged 60-75 years in good health. The chain combines TRBV12-3 or TRBV12-4 with TRBJ1-6; D is unclear. The CDR3 nucleotides read TGTGCCAGCAGGCGGACGGATTATAATTCACCCCTCCACTTT. Amino acid sequence: CASRRTDYNSPLHF.